The 23 T cell receptor beta chains in this list originate from one sample, sequenced in a study of blood T cell repertoires in COVID-19. Measured with immunoSEQ multiplex PCR; TCRdb has only the in-frame clones, and not every one. The sample consists of some 93,000 clones, 82% of them appearing once. Sequenced input: peripheral blood. These receptors all come from a man in his 70s with acute or convalescent COVID-19.

The chain is built from TRBV6-5 and TRBJ1-2; 9 bases are a match to TRBD1. This CDR3 contains 14 residues. With V trimmed by 7 bases and J by 7 bases, 10 bases remained unmatched. The germline CDR1 and CDR2 sequences are MNHEY and SVGAGI. The CDR3 DNA sequence: TGTGCCAGCAACCCGGGACAGGGCATTAGTGGCTACACCTTC. As protein: CASNPGQGISGYTF.

The genes are TRBV15 and TRBJ2-5, with TRBD2 matching 9 bases. The V gene end was trimmed by 1 base and the J gene end by 5 bases; junction bases not matched to a gene: 5. The germline gives CDR1 LNHNV, CDR2 YYDKDF (reference sequence). The CDR3 runs 15 residues. CDR3 coding DNA: TGTGCCACCAGCAGAGGGCTAGCGGGAACGGAGACCCAGTACTTC. This encodes CATSRGLAGTETQYF.

The V and J genes are TRBV5-6 and TRBJ2-3, with 8 nucleotides matching TRBD1. After removal of 6 bases from V and 4 bases from J, the junction contained 7 bases not matched to a gene. The CDR3 runs 14 residues. CDR1 and CDR2 from the germline V gene are SGHDT and YYEEEE. The CDR3 loop reads CASNAGQGPDTQYF. The CDR3 region has the DNA TGTGCCAGCAACGCTGGACAGGGACCAGATACGCAGTATTTT.

The chain employs TRBV19 and TRBJ1-5; 9 bases agree with TRBD1. Germline CDR1 is LNHDA and CDR2 is SQIVND (reference sequence). The trim removed 10 bases at V and 7 bases at J, leaving 8 bases unmatched. The CDR3 is 13 residues long. CDR3 bases: TGTGCCACTACCAGGGACAGGGACCAGCCCCAGCATTTT. As protein: CATTRDRDQPQHF.

This clone has a single count. The CDR3 sequence is CATSRDLGIARPNEQFF. The CDR3 region has the DNA TGTGCCACCAGCAGAGATTTGGGCATAGCGAGACCCAATGAGCAGTTCTTC. The chain couples TRBV15 to TRBJ2-1; D might be TRBD2 (5 bases). The CDR3 has 17 residues. Deletions cut 0 bases from V and 6 bases from J, with 18 bases between. Per germline, CDR1 LNHNV and CDR2 YYDKDF (reference sequence).

The CDR3 DNA sequence: TGTGCCTGGAGTGTACAACTCTCCATCGCGGGGCAGTTCTTC. Encoded protein: CAWSVQLSIAGQFF. The chain has TRBV30 and TRBJ2-1; D may be TRBD2 (5 bases). Germline lookup yields CDR1 GTSNPN and CDR2 SVGIG (reference sequence). The CDR3 sequence is 14 residues long. The V end was cut by 0 bases, the J end by 12 bases, with 18 bases between.

The chain links TRBV28 to TRBJ1-2; D may be TRBD1 (6 bases). The CDR3 is 15 residues long. The germline V and J ends were trimmed by 2 bases and 4 bases, with 14 bases remaining between them. Germline loops: CDR1 MDHEN, CDR2 SYDVKM. Here the CDR3 DNA reads TGTGCCAGCAGTTTAGGTGGGGGCGTACCCTATGGCTACACCTTC. It translates to CASSLGGGVPYGYTF.

This clone has more than one count but fewer than ten. The chain joins TRBV18 to TRBJ1-1; no reliable D call. From germline, CDR1 is KGHSH and CDR2 LQKENI. The CDR3 has 14 amino acids. The V end was cut by 5 bases, the J end by 0 bases, with 10 bases between. CDR3 sequence: CASSGKTVNTEAFF. In nucleotides, the CDR3 is TGTGCCAGCTCAGGTAAGACTGTGAACACTGAAGCTTTCTTT.

This rearrangement joins TRBV4-3 to TRBJ2-1, with D tentatively TRBD2 (6 bases). V shed 1 base and J shed 9 bases, with 13 bases lying between them. In germline, CDR1 is LGHNA, CDR2 YSLEER. CDR3 length: 14 amino acids. Here the CDR3 reads CASSQGRALGEQFF. CDR3 nucleotide sequence: TGCGCCAGCAGCCAAGGGAGGGCCCTCGGTGAGCAGTTCTTC.

CDR3 amino acids: CASSERQVTEAFF. The CDR3 region has the DNA TGTGCCAGCAGTGAAAGGCAGGTCACTGAAGCTTTCTTT. The J gene is TRBJ1-1, the V gene TRBV2; unclear D gene. CDR1 and CDR2 from the germline V gene are SNHLY and FYNNEI. This CDR3 spans 13 amino acids. V lost 2 bases and J 4 bases, leaving 8 bases between the germline ends.

The chain links TRBV11-3 to TRBJ2-1; the D is unclear. There are 15 residues in the CDR3. Germline V gene data show CDR1 as SGHNT and CDR2 as YENEEA. Trimming left V 4 bases short and J 7 bases short, with 17 bases between. The CDR3 spells CASSSDPAAQNEQFF. CDR3 in DNA: TGTGCCAGCAGCTCCGATCCGGCGGCCCAGAATGAGCAGTTCTTC.

The chain links TRBV7-3 to TRBJ2-1, with TRBD2 identical over 9 bases. This CDR3 is built from 15 residues. J lost 8 bases, V lost 5 bases, and 10 bases had no gene match. Germline V gene data show CDR1 as SGHTA and CDR2 as FQGTGA. This CDR3 reads CASSPTSGIGDEQFF. CDR3 DNA: TGTGCCAGCAGCCCGACTAGCGGTATAGGCGATGAGCAGTTCTTC.

This clone was detected once. The chain couples TRBV15 to TRBJ1-4; the D gene is possibly TRBD1 (5 bases). Germline CDR1 LNHNV, CDR2 YYDKDF (reference sequence). The CDR3 has 15 amino acids. Trimming shortened V by 5 bases and J by 8 bases, and 18 bases separated the two germline ends. The CDR3 region is CATSARSLGPEKLFF. DNA for the CDR3: TGTGCCACCAGCGCGAGGTCTTTGGGGCCCGAAAAACTGTTTTTT. The full variable domain, in which reference TRBV15 and TRBJ1-4 provide the parts outside the CDR3, is DAMVIQNPRYQVTQFGKPVTLSCSQTLNHNVMYWYQQKSSQAPKLLFHYYDKDFNNEADTPDNFQSRRPNTSFCFLDIRSPGLGDTAMYLCATSARSLGPEKLFFGSGTQLSVL.

The V and J genes are TRBV30 and TRBJ2-7; 10 bases are a match to TRBD2. Unmatched junction bases numbered 10, after V lost 5 bases and J lost 6 bases. The CDR3 has 14 residues. The V gene's germline CDR1 is GTSNPN and CDR2 SVGIG (reference sequence). The CDR3 here is CAWDSSLAGVEQYF. CDR3 nucleotides: TGTGCCTGGGACTCGAGCCTAGCGGGAGTCGAGCAGTACTTC.

V and J are TRBV4-2 and TRBJ1-1; D is ambiguous. The germline V gene encodes CDR1 LGHNA and CDR2 YNFKEQ. The CDR3 loop spans 13 amino acids. V lost 4 bases, J lost 2 bases, and 8 bases lay in between. CDR3 nucleotides: TGTGCCAGCAGCCCCCTTGTAAACACTGAAGCTTTCTTT. This gives the protein CASSPLVNTEAFF.

The genes are TRBV12-3 or TRBV12-4 and TRBJ2-7; D remains ambiguous. V was shortened by 1 base and J by 6 bases, with 7 bases between the two germline ends. CDR3 length: 12 residues. CDR3 protein: CASSLEPSEQYF. CDR3 nucleotide sequence: TGTGCCAGCAGTTTAGAGCCATCCGAGCAGTACTTC.

The chain employs TRBV21-1 and TRBJ2-5; the table's D gene call, TRBD1, was not cross checked with the DNA. TRBV21-1 is annotated as a pseudogene. The CDR3 sequence is 13 residues long. The CDR3 DNA is TGTGCCAGCAGCAGAGCGGGCCCAGAGACCCAGTACTTC. Translating it yields CASSRAGPETQYF.

The chain has TRBV7-2 and TRBJ1-1; D is unclear. The germline V gene encodes CDR1 SGHTA and CDR2 FQGNSA. V dropped 5 bases and J dropped 5 bases, with 12 bases sitting between them. This CDR3 is 13 amino acids long. CDR3 sequence reads: CASSEWEGTEAFF. In DNA, the CDR3 is TGTGCCAGCAGCGAATGGGAGGGAACTGAAGCTTTCTTT. The variable domain in full, completed from reference TRBV7-2 and TRBJ1-1, reads GAGVSQSPSNKVTEKGKDVELRCDPISGHTALYWYRQSLGQGLEFLIYFQGNSAPDKSGLPSDRFSAERTGGSVSTLTIQRTQQEDSAVYLCASSEWEGTEAFFGQGTRLTVV.

J is TRBJ2-1 and V is TRBV2; the D gene is possibly TRBD1 (6 bases). Germline loops: CDR1 SNHLY, CDR2 FYNNEI. V lost 1 base to trimming and J lost 1 base, with 8 bases between them. The CDR3 totals 15 residues. CDR3 DNA: TGTGCCAGCAGTGAAGTAACAGGGTCCTACAATGAGCAGTTCTTC. Protein sequence: CASSEVTGSYNEQFF.

This chain links TRBV7-2 with TRBJ2-5; 9 bases align to TRBD2. J lost 2 bases, V lost 5 bases, and 6 bases had no gene match. Germline V gene lookup returns CDR1 SGHTA and CDR2 FQGNSA. CDR3 length: 15 residues. This chain's CDR3 is CASSKASGKQETQYF. The CDR3 DNA reads TGTGCCAGCAGCAAAGCTAGCGGGAAACAAGAGACCCAGTACTTC.

This clone came up a few times. The rearrangement uses TRBV7-2 and TRBJ1-1, with D unresolved. The CDR3 spans 17 residues. The V end lost 2 bases, the J end lost 3 bases, and 19 bases lay between the germline ends. Germline-derived CDR1 and CDR2 are SGHTA and FQGNSA. CDR3 coding DNA: TGTGCCAGCAGCTTATTCTACCAGGCCTTGCGGGACACTGAAGCTTTCTTT. Translated: CASSLFYQALRDTEAFF.

The V gene is TRBV6-5, the J gene TRBJ1-6, with 7 bases that match TRBD1. CDR1 MNHEY and CDR2 SVGAGI come from the germline V gene. V shed 2 bases and J 7 bases; nucleotides not matched to a gene: 5. The CDR3 sequence is 15 residues long. The CDR3 region is CASSYRRDSNSPLHF. The CDR3 bases are TGTGCCAGCAGTTACCGCCGGGACAGCAATTCACCCCTCCACTTT.

The chain couples TRBV29-1 to TRBJ2-2, with TRBD2 matching 10 bases. The CDR3 loop spans 14 amino acids. J gave up 1 base and V 5 bases, and 1 base lay outside the gene matches. CDR1 SQVTM and CDR2 ANQGSEA come from the germline V gene. The CDR3 DNA follows: TGCAGCGTTAGACTAGCGGGGAACACCGGGGAGCTGTTTTTT. Encoded protein: CSVRLAGNTGELFF.